One sample yielded the 14 T cell receptor beta chains listed below, sequenced in a study of T cell responses to AZD1222 COVID-19 vaccine. Assay used: immunoSEQ multiplex PCR; TCRdb lists only in-frame clones, some missing. The data hold about 150,000 clones, with roughly 90% observed a single time. Sequencing used peripheral blood, obtained on day 0 of AZD1222 vaccination. The receptor source for this set is an adult in good health.

This chain links TRBV7-2 with TRBJ1-6; D is uncertain. The CDR3 length is 12 residues. Germline V lookup: CDR1 SGHTA, CDR2 FQGNSA. Deletions cut 2 bases from V and 6 bases from J, with 2 bases between. DNA for the CDR3: TGTGCCAGCAGCTTACTTAATTCACCCCTCCACTTT. Translating it yields CASSLLNSPLHF.

This clone has just one count. This chain links TRBV18 with TRBJ1-1; TRBD1 aligns across 7 bases. The ends lost 1 base at V and 3 bases at J; junction bases unmatched: 2. CDR1 is KGHSH and CDR2 is LQKENI in the germline V gene. The CDR3 contains 14 residues. CDR3 DNA: TGTGCCAGCTCACCACTAACAGGGGACACTGAAGCTTTCTTT. Encoded protein: CASSPLTGDTEAFF.

This clone turned up a few times. This chain links TRBV5-4 with TRBJ1-2, with 7 nucleotides matching TRBD1. The V gene end was trimmed by 0 bases and the J gene end by 11 bases; junction bases not matched to a gene: 4. The length of the CDR3 is 12 residues. Germline loops: CDR1 SGHNT, CDR2 YYREEE (reference sequence). The CDR3 sequence is CASSLGDRVYTF. CDR3 coding DNA: TGTGCCAGCAGCTTGGGAGACAGGGTATACACCTTC.

The genes are TRBV19 and TRBJ1-1; no firm D call. Trimming took 3 bases from V and 4 from J, leaving 15 bases between them. This CDR3 spans 15 amino acids. Looked up from germline, CDR1 is LNHDA and CDR2 is SQIVND (reference sequence). The CDR3 region has the DNA TGTGCCAGTAGTATTCGACCAAAGGAGGGCACTGAAGCTTTCTTT. As protein: CASSIRPKEGTEAFF.

The rearrangement uses TRBV2 and TRBJ2-7; the D is unclear. The germline gives CDR1 SNHLY, CDR2 FYNNEI. The germline V and J ends were trimmed by 4 bases and 2 bases, with 12 bases remaining between them. The CDR3 has 14 residues. CDR3 sequence reads: CASSVNPQPYEQYF. The CDR3 nucleotides read TGTGCCAGCAGTGTCAACCCCCAGCCCTACGAGCAGTACTTC.

The V call is TRBV9, the J call TRBJ2-1, with D possibly being TRBD2 (6 bases). CDR1 and CDR2 from the germline V gene are SGDLS and YYNGEE. V lost 3 bases to trimming and J lost 5 bases, with 15 bases between them. The CDR3 totals 15 residues. For the CDR3, the DNA is TGTGCCAGCAGCGCCCCCGCGGGATTCAACAATGAGCAGTTCTTC. It translates to CASSAPAGFNNEQFF. The variable domain in full, completed from reference TRBV9 and TRBJ2-1, reads DSGVTQTPKHLITATGQRVTLRCSPRSGDLSVYWYQQSLDQGLQFLIQYYNGEERAKGNILERFSAQQFPDLHSELNLSSLELGDSALYFCASSAPAGFNNEQFFGPGTRLTVL.

The chain links TRBV21-1 to TRBJ1-5; TRBD1 is the table's D call and was not checked against the DNA. TRBV21-1 corresponds to a pseudogene. This CDR3 has 20 amino acids. The CDR3 nucleotides are TGTGCCAGCAGCAAAGCGAAGGTTCTCAGCAACAGGGGCGAGAATCAGCCCCAGCATTTT. Protein sequence: CASSKAKVLSNRGENQPQHF.

The CDR3 is CASSQWSGQGVGGYTF. Written as DNA, the CDR3 is TGTGCCAGCAGTCAATGGTCGGGACAGGGAGTTGGCGGCTACACCTTC. This sequence joins TRBV27 and TRBJ1-2; 9 nucleotides line up with TRBD1. J was trimmed by 8 bases and V by 5 bases; bases with no gene match: 15. The CDR3 spans 16 residues. The V gene's germline CDR1 is MNHEY and CDR2 SMNVEV (reference sequence).

The rearrangement joins TRBV5-1 to TRBJ1-2; a possible D gene is TRBD1 (6 bases). Germline V lookup: CDR1 SGHRS, CDR2 YFSETQ. Trimming stripped 5 bases from V and 7 bases from J, with 21 bases between. The CDR3 sequence is 15 residues long. The CDR3: CASSQGTGRGGGYTF. The CDR3 region has the DNA TGCGCCAGCAGTCAAGGAACAGGGAGAGGGGGTGGCTACACCTTC.

The V gene is TRBV3-1 (or the pseudogene TRBV3-2), the J gene TRBJ1-1; 8 positions agree with TRBD1. V trimming: 2 bases; J trimming: 5 bases; junction bases outside the gene matches: 4. CDR1 and CDR2 from the germline V gene are LGHDT and YNNKEL (reference sequence). The CDR3 runs 14 residues. For the CDR3, the DNA is TGTGCCAGCAGCCAAACAGGGGGTATTACTGAAGCTTTCTTT. Its translation: CASSQTGGITEAFF.

V usage is TRBV13 and J usage is TRBJ2-1; no definite D call. Germline CDR1 PRHDT, CDR2 FYEKMQ (reference sequence). Trimming cost V 5 bases and J 0 bases, with 11 bases left between them. There are 15 residues in the CDR3. DNA of the CDR3: TGTGCCAGCAGCCATGACGGAAGCTCCTACAATGAGCAGTTCTTC. The encoded protein is CASSHDGSSYNEQFF.

The V and J genes are TRBV7-2 and TRBJ1-2; perhaps TRBD1 as D (6 bases). The germline gives CDR1 SGHTA, CDR2 FQGNSA. Between the trimmed V and J ends, which lost 2 bases and 7 bases, there was a span of 14 bases. The CDR3 contains 14 residues. CDR3 loop: CASSLLARGSGYTF. The CDR3 coding sequence is TGTGCCAGCAGCTTATTGGCCAGGGGTAGTGGCTACACCTTC.

This rearrangement joins TRBV11-2 to TRBJ2-1, with D possibly TRBD2 on 5 matching bases. The CDR3 is made up of 15 amino acids. Looked up from germline, CDR1 is SGHAT and CDR2 is FQNNGV. V gave up 3 bases and J gave up 9 bases, with 18 bases separating them. CDR3 loop: CASSFSTHKGVEQFF. CDR3 DNA: TGTGCCAGCAGCTTCAGCACACATAAGGGAGTTGAGCAGTTCTTC.

The count of this clone is one. The chain couples TRBV2 to TRBJ2-1; TRBD2 aligns across 8 bases. From germline, CDR1 is SNHLY and CDR2 FYNNEI. The CDR3 totals 17 residues. J was trimmed by 0 bases and V by 6 bases; bases with no gene match: 10. The CDR3 sequence is CASRRLAGESSYNEQFF. The CDR3 coding sequence is TGTGCCAGCAGGCGCCTAGCGGGCGAAAGCTCCTACAATGAGCAGTTCTTC.